The clone carrying this T cell receptor (beta chain) was recorded a few times. Vbeta (60) and Jbeta (13) primers were used in the PCR. The protocol was immunoSEQ multiplex PCR, while the TCRdb copy is restricted to in-frame clones and leaves out a portion. Of about 140,000 clones listed, more than 75% are singletons. The V end lost 8 bases, the J end lost 8 bases, and 15 bases lay between the germline ends. The germline V gene encodes CDR1 MDHEN and CDR2 SYDVKM. This CDR3 is built from 12 residues. The data were taken from a study of cytomegalovirus exposure and HLA in healthy donors. V and J are TRBV28 and TRBJ1-1; TRBD1 is a possible D gene (6 bases). Sequences were obtained from PBMCs. The clonotype was recovered from a man aged 40-49 years in good health and CMV-seronegative. In DNA form, the CDR3 reads TGTGCCAGCGCTCCCGGGGGGACAGAAGCTTTCTTT. Protein product: CASAPGGTEAFF.